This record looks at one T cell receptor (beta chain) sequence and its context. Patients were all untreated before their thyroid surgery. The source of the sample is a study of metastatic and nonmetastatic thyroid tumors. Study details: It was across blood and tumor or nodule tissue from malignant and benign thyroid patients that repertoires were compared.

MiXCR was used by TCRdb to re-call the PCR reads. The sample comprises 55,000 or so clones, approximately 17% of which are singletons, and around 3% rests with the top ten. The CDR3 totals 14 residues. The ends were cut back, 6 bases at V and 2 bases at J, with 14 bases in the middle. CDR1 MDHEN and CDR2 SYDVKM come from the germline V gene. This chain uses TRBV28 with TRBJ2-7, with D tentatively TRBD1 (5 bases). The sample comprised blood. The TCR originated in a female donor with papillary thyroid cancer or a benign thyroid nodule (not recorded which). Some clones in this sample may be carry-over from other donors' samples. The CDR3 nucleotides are TGTGCCAGCAGCCTCTCTCCAGGGACCTACGAGCAGTACTTC. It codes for CASSLSPGTYEQYF.